This TCR beta chain was documented in a study of response to subunit inactivated influenza vaccine. Whole-study findings and limits: Few new T cells, the authors suggested, are recruited by each seasonal influenza vaccination.

Remarks on this clonotype: Its target is unknown.

TCRdb re-called the RT-PCR reads through MiXCR, storing one row per CDR3 protein. The sample holds fewer than 200,000 distinct CDR3 sequences; 9.2% are singletons and the top ten take under 13%. This CDR3 has 15 residues. V gave up 6 bases and J gave up 5 bases, with 19 bases separating them. The germline gives CDR1 MNHEY, CDR2 SVGEGT. The sequence was collected from a man between 50 and 59 years old who received an inactivated influenza vaccine. The chain is built from TRBV6-2 or TRBV6-3 and TRBJ1-1, with no clear D. Source: non-naive T cells sorted from PBMCs, taken on the day of vaccination. The CDR3 protein is CASRPIAEGWTEAFF. CDR3 bases: TGTGCCAGCAGACCAATTGCCGAGGGCTGGACTGAAGCTTTCTTT.